The 12 T cell receptor beta chains below all came from one sample that was sequenced in a study of immune characterization of retroperitoneal liposarcoma (dated by TCRdb to the late 2010s). Library preparation employed PCR. For sequencing, a NextSeq 500 was employed. TCRdb trimmed the raw reads at Q25, called clones with MiXCR and kept productive beta chains. One record per CDR3 amino acid sequence lists the most common genes and DNA. The sample table records more than 10,000 distinct CDR3 sequences; about 26% of these occur just once. Of the sample, roughly 9.1% is held by the ten largest clones. The specimen sequenced was tumor tissue. These receptors were taken from a female donor with retroperitoneal liposarcoma.

This clonotype was counted ten times or more. This chain joins TRBV6-1 and TRBJ2-1; D ambiguous. The better agreement between TRBJ2-7 and the DNA end casts doubt on the J call. In germline, CDR1 is MNHNS, CDR2 SASEGT. CDR3 length: 15 amino acids. The DNA for the CDR3 is TGTGCCAGCAGTGAAACATGGCAGTCCTACAATGAGCAGTACTTC. This encodes CASSETWQSYNEQYF.

The V call is TRBV12-3 or TRBV12-4, the J call TRBJ2-2; 9 bases line up with TRBD1. The CDR3 spans 14 residues. J was trimmed by 8 bases and V by 5 bases; bases with no gene match: 6. The CDR3 protein is CASSMGQGVGELFF. CDR3 nucleotide sequence: TGTGCCAGCAGTATGGGACAGGGAGTTGGGGAGCTGTTTTTT.

The chain recombines TRBV5-6 with TRBJ2-5, with a weak D call TRBD1 (6 bases). The assigned J gene may be wrong: the sequence end matches TRBJ2-1 better. Germline V lookup: CDR1 SGHDT, CDR2 YYEEEE. CDR3 size: 16 residues. The CDR3 region is CASSLLGQGPPYEQFF. The CDR3 DNA reads TGTGCCAGCAGCTTGTTAGGGCAGGGGCCCCCCTACGAGCAGTTCTTC.

This clonotype is judged medium-sized. CDR3 in amino acids: CASRLQGYGEQYF. The CDR3 DNA sequence: TGTGCCAGCAGACTACAGGGCTACGGGGAGCAGTACTTC. The gene calls are TRBV6-1 and TRBJ2-5, with D perhaps matching TRBD1 (6 bases). V was cut by 6 bases and J by 11 bases, with 19 bases left in between. The CDR3 is made up of 13 amino acids. Germline V CDR1 and CDR2: MNHNS, SASEGT.

This clonotype came up many times. The chain carries TRBV12-3 or TRBV12-4 and TRBJ2-5, with D uncertain. CDR3 size: 12 residues. The V end lost 3 bases, the J end lost 11 bases, and 13 bases lay between the germline ends. DNA of the CDR3: TGTGCCAGCAGTTTCGATCCCAGTGAGCAGTACTTC. It is translated as CASSFDPSEQYF.

V usage is TRBV7-2 and J usage is TRBJ1-6, with D possibly matching TRBD1 (5 bases). The CDR3 is 16 amino acids. The germline V gene has CDR1 SGHTA and CDR2 FQGNSA. Trimming took off 1 base at V and 7 bases at J, with 14 bases between the two ends. CDR3 sequence: CASSLGGQGSNSPLHF. The DNA of the CDR3 is TGTGCCAGCAGCTTAGGAGGGCAGGGTTCGAATTCACCCCTCCACTTT.

This clonotype was counted a few times. The chain combines TRBV10-3 with TRBJ2-1; TRBD1 matches at 11 bases. CDR1 is ENHRY and CDR2 is SYGVKD in the germline V gene. V was clipped by 3 bases and J by 10 bases; unmatched bases: 23. The CDR3 contains 20 residues. The CDR3 loop reads CAISDSSGGQGAPSSYEQFF. The CDR3 nucleotides are TGTGCCATCAGTGACAGTTCAGGAGGACAGGGGGCACCTAGCTCCTACGAGCAGTTCTTC.

This clonotype is medium-sized within its sample. CDR3 residues: CASSPPSGSYEQYF. The CDR3 nucleotides read TGTGCCAGCAGTCCACCTAGCGGGAGCTACGAGCAGTACTTC. The chain combines TRBV12-3 or TRBV12-4 with TRBJ2-5, with TRBD2 matching 10 bases. The J call may not be correct, given that the DNA end is closer to TRBJ2-7. This CDR3 region has 14 residues.

The CDR3 sequence is CASSLRGGLAGLSLSYNEQYF. CDR3 DNA sequence: TGTGCCAGCAGCCTCCGGGGGGGACTAGCGGGGCTATCCCTCTCCTACAATGAGCAGTACTTC. The chain joins TRBV5-3 to TRBJ2-5, with 13 nucleotides matching TRBD2. TRBV5-3 is designated an ORF whose function remains uncertain. V shed 8 bases, J shed 11 bases, and the junction held 33 bases outside the gene matches. This CDR3 has 21 amino acids.

This clonotype is termed medium-sized. The chain couples TRBV6-1 to TRBJ2-1; 7 nucleotides agree with TRBD2. Germline V gives CDR1 MNHNS, CDR2 SASEGT. The CDR3 sequence is 12 residues long. Trimming removed 5 bases from V and 10 bases from J; junction bases left unmatched: 5. CDR3 sequence reads: CASSSSGYEQFF. CDR3 DNA sequence: TGTGCCAGCAGTAGTAGCGGGTACGAGCAGTTCTTC.

This clonotype was found a few times. The CDR3, as DNA: TGTGCCAGCAGTTTCTGGCAAAACTCTGGGGCCAACGTCCTGACTTTC. It specifies CASSFWQNSGANVLTF. The V and J genes are TRBV12-3 or TRBV12-4 and TRBJ2-6, with unresolved D. The length of the CDR3 is 16 residues. Trimming took 3 bases from V and 0 from J, leaving 9 bases between them.

The chain is built from TRBV6-5 and TRBJ2-1; maybe TRBD1 (6 bases). Germline CDR1 reads MNHEY; CDR2 reads SVGAGI. This CDR3 contains 13 residues. Trimming stripped 2 bases from V and 10 bases from J, with 12 bases between. The CDR3 DNA reads as TGTGCCAGCAGTTACACAGGGAACTACGAGCAGTTCTTC. It translates to CASSYTGNYEQFF.